This T cell receptor beta chain was profiled in a study of T cells in women clearing cervical HPV infection. Across the whole study: Cases' blood sampling followed lesion detection by median around 150 days (90 to 200). Study-level points and caveats: Effector/memory and HPV-specific T cells were not isolated, and association timing is unknown. CIN3+ cases had significantly higher TCR repertoire richness than controls, but evenness did not differ.

On this clone: Its antigen is unidentified.

Clones were sequenced by immunoSEQ multiplex PCR, and TCRdb holds only the in-frame ones, with some missing. Its listing shows about 45,000 clones. The sequenced sample consisted of blood buffy coat. The TCR sequence derives from a woman aged 18 to 75 with a cervical HPV16 infection that either progressed to CIN3+ or cleared (not recorded which).

CDR3 sequence: CSVSGSSYNEQFF. Partial CDR3 DNA: TGCAGCGTTAGCGGGAGCTCCTACAATGAG. The chain links TRBV29-1 to TRBJ2-1, with 8 bases that match TRBD2. The read is 3 residues too short to cover the CDR3 end, so that end is filled in from the germline J gene. CDR1 SQVTM and CDR2 ANQGSEA come from the germline V gene. This CDR3 contains 13 residues. The trim removed 5 bases at V and 0 bases at J, leaving 0 bases unmatched.